This T cell receptor beta chain was recovered during a study of blood T cell repertoires in COVID-19. As for the study in general: The United States, Italy and Spain were the sources of the acute and convalescent COVID-19 samples. Sample material is recorded as cDNA or gDNA derived from T cells, B-cell-depleted T cells, or PBMCs.

The Seattle site enrolled patients during active infection and followed them longitudinally. This clone has just a few counts. Trimming pared 1 base from V and 6 bases from J, leaving 22 bases between. CDR3 size: 17 residues. CDR1 SEHNR and CDR2 FQNEAQ come from the germline V gene (reference sequence). Original data processing: Estimated nucleated cell counts came from reference gene primer amplification. TCRdb's table, derived via immunoSEQ multiplex PCR, lists solely in-frame clones and lacks some. For V, J and clone size, that table is used; D and trimming come from the DNA. The sample shows some 70,000 clones, around 90% of them seen only once.

Material for sequencing was peripheral blood. The V call is TRBV7-9, the J call TRBJ2-7; maybe TRBD2 (5 bases). This receptor was obtained from a man aged 50-60 years with COVID-19, enrolled during active disease. The CDR3 sequence is CASSLELVGVNPGEQYF. The CDR3 bases are TGTGCCAGCAGCTTAGAGTTGGTGGGAGTGAACCCCGGCGAGCAGTACTTC.